Included here is one T cell receptor (beta chain) sequence, with context. Its antigen is not identified. The data derive from a study of response to subunit inactivated influenza vaccine. TCRdb passed the RT-PCR reads through MiXCR, listing each CDR3 protein once. The table lists 750,000 to 850,000 distinct CDR3 sequences, around a sixth of them singletons. The germline CDR1 and CDR2 sequences are MDHEN and SYDVKM. The ends were cut back, 2 bases at V and 2 bases at J, with 16 bases in the middle. This CDR3 region has 17 residues. Findings and caveats of the study: The authors put forward the suggestion that each seasonal influenza vaccination may bring in only a limited number of new T cells.

The rearrangement joins TRBV28 to TRBJ1-5; D unclear. This clonotype was obtained from a man aged 45-65 years who received an inactivated influenza vaccine. The sample was PBMCs from blood, taken around 5 days after vaccination. In DNA, the CDR3 is TGTGCCAGCAGTTTAAAATTCGGGTGGGCCGGCAATCAGCCCCAGCATTTT. Residues: CASSLKFGWAGNQPQHF.